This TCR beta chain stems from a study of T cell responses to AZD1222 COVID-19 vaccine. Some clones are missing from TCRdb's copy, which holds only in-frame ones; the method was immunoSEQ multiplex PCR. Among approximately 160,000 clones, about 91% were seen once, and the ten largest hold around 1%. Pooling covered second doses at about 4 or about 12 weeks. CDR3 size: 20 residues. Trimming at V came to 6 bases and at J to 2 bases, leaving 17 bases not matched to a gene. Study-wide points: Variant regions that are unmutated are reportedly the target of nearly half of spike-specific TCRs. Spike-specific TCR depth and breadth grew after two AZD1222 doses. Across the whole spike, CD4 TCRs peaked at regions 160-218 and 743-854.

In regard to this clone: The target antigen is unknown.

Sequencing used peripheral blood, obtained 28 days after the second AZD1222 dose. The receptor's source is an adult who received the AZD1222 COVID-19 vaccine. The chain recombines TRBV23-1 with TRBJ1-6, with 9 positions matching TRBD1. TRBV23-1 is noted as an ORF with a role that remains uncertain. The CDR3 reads CASRYMDRGETGTYNSPLHF. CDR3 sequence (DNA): TGCGCCAGCAGGTACATGGACAGGGGCGAAACGGGAACCTATAATTCACCCCTCCACTTT.